Below are 27 T cell receptor beta chains sequenced from a single sample in a study of vaccination and CD4 T cells after COVID-19. The Oncomine TCR Beta short-read assay sequenced DNA from cultured CD4+ T cells. TCRdb re-called the PCR reads through MiXCR, storing one row per CDR3 protein. The sample carries about 12,000 distinct CDR3 sequences, roughly a third recorded once. Their antigen targets remain unknown. Treatment reported: approximately 10-day PBMC culture with coronavirus spike peptide pools or control peptides (ViraFEST assay). The starting material was CD4+ T cells from blood, cultured in vitro, obtained before SARS-CoV-2 vaccination. The receptors shown here come from a human donor who received a COVID-19 vaccine.

This clonotype was recorded a few times. This chain uses TRBV20-1 with TRBJ1-1; TRBD1 might be the D (6 bases). There are 12 residues in the CDR3. Germline lookup yields CDR1 DFQATT and CDR2 SNEGSKA (reference sequence). In nucleotides, the CDR3 is TGCCGGGGGGTAAGGGGGAGCACTGAAGCTTTCTTT. Its translation: CRGVRGSTEAFF.

This chain's CDR3 is CASSRTSGGSLSDTQYF. The CDR3 DNA reads as TGTGCCAGCAGCCGGACTAGCGGGGGGTCTTTATCAGATACGCAGTATTTT. This chain connects TRBV27 to TRBJ2-3; 14 positions match TRBD2. This CDR3 has 17 residues. The junction had 9 bases not matched to a gene; V was cut back by 6 bases and J by 4 bases. Looked up from germline, CDR1 is MNHEY and CDR2 is SMNVEV (reference sequence).

The rearrangement links TRBV4-1 to TRBJ2-3; D is perhaps TRBD2 (7 bases). Per the germline V gene, CDR1 is MGHRA and CDR2 is YSYEKL. Trimming removed 1 base at V and 2 bases at J, with 19 bases between. The CDR3 consists of 18 residues. The chain's CDR3 is CASSQARLGGGSTDTQYF. The CDR3 bases are TGCGCCAGCAGCCAAGCTCGGTTAGGGGGGGGGTCCACAGATACGCAGTATTTT.

The genes are TRBV20-1 and TRBJ2-4, with D possibly being TRBD2 (6 bases). Germline V gives CDR1 DFQATT, CDR2 SNEGSKA (reference sequence). Trimming took off 2 bases at V and 1 base at J, with 15 bases between the two ends. The CDR3 spans 16 residues. CDR3 sequence: CSARFTLSGAKNIQYF. CDR3 DNA: TGCAGTGCTAGATTTACCCTGAGCGGGGCCAAAAACATTCAGTACTTC.

V gene TRBV30 combines with J gene TRBJ1-1; 12 positions match TRBD1. Trimming at V came to 5 bases and at J to 4 bases, leaving 17 bases not matched to a gene. The CDR3 length is 18 residues. The germline V gene encodes CDR1 GTSNPN and CDR2 SVGIG (reference sequence). CDR3 sequence: CAWLRGQGAGGSGTEAFF. The CDR3 region has the DNA TGTGCCTGGCTCCGGGGACAGGGGGCAGGGGGCAGTGGCACTGAAGCTTTCTTT.

This clonotype was seen a few times. This chain uses TRBV30 with TRBJ1-2; D call uncertain. Germline assignment: CDR1 GTSNPN and CDR2 SVGIG (reference sequence). This CDR3 is built from 13 residues. V was clipped by 0 bases and J by 8 bases, with 13 bases between them. As DNA, the CDR3 is TGTGCCTGGAGTGTACGGGAAAGTAGAGGCTACACCTTC. It translates to CAWSVRESRGYTF.

This clonotype came up a few times. The chain joins TRBV7-3 to TRBJ1-2, with TRBD1 matching over 8 bases. The length of the CDR3 is 13 residues. Looked up from germline, CDR1 is SGHTA and CDR2 is FQGTGA. V shed 5 bases, J shed 5 bases, and the junction held 4 bases outside the gene matches. CDR3 amino acids: CASSIGQGYGYTF. The CDR3 region has the DNA TGTGCCAGCAGCATAGGACAGGGTTATGGCTACACCTTC.

The chain links TRBV5-1 to TRBJ2-3, with TRBD2 matching over 8 bases. V was clipped by 4 bases and J by 2 bases; unmatched bases: 9. The CDR3 sequence is 16 residues long. Germline CDR1 reads SGHRS; CDR2 reads YFSETQ. CDR3 protein: CASSPRGAGDTDTQYF. As DNA, the CDR3 is TGCGCCAGCAGCCCGCGGGGGGCTGGGGACACAGATACGCAGTATTTT.

This clonotype appeared a few times. The chain has TRBV5-4 and TRBJ2-2; D is unclear. Germline values: CDR1 SGHNT, CDR2 YYREEE (reference sequence). Trimming stripped 1 base from V and 3 bases from J, with 7 bases between. The CDR3 covers 14 residues. CDR3 sequence: CASSLLPDTGELFF. The CDR3 DNA reads as TGTGCCAGCAGCTTGCTCCCCGACACCGGGGAGCTGTTTTTT.

V is TRBV28 and J is TRBJ2-7; D may correspond to TRBD1 or TRBD2 (5 bases each). V was trimmed by 5 bases and J by 1 base, leaving 12 bases between them. The germline gives CDR1 MDHEN, CDR2 SYDVKM. The CDR3 extends over 14 amino acids. The CDR3 spells CASSLRGRSYEQYF. The CDR3 bases are TGTGCCAGCAGTCTCCGGGGCCGATCCTACGAGCAGTACTTC. The whole variable domain, remainder taken from reference TRBV28 and TRBJ2-7, is DVKVTQSSRYLVKRTGEKVFLECVQDMDHENMFWYRQDPGLGLRLIYFSYDVKMKEKGDIPEGYSVSREKKERFSLILESASTNQTSMYLCASSLRGRSYEQYFGPGTRLTVT.

The chain links TRBV30 to TRBJ2-5; 7 bases match TRBD1. With V trimmed by 2 bases and J by 6 bases, 6 bases remained unmatched. From germline, CDR1 is GTSNPN and CDR2 SVGIG (reference sequence). This CDR3 has 13 residues. This CDR3 is CAWSQGDGKTQYF. CDR3 sequence (DNA): TGTGCCTGGAGTCAGGGGGACGGCAAGACCCAGTACTTC.

This clonotype has more than one count but fewer than ten. V and J are TRBV5-4 and TRBJ2-2, with 7 nucleotides matching TRBD2. Germline CDR1 SGHNT, CDR2 YYREEE (reference sequence). CDR3 length: 15 residues. J lost 6 bases, V lost 4 bases, and 9 bases had no gene match. The CDR3 protein is CASSLWGGLAGELFF. Written as DNA, the CDR3 is TGTGCCAGCAGCCTGTGGGGAGGGCTAGCCGGGGAGCTGTTTTTT.

In this sample, this clonotype turned up a few times. The CDR3 here is CASSSFRGPNTGELFF. CDR3 bases: TGTGCCAGCAGCTCTTTTAGGGGTCCGAACACCGGGGAGCTGTTTTTT. The chain is built from TRBV7-2 and TRBJ2-2; D may be TRBD1 (5 bases). V lost 4 bases, J lost 0 bases, and 12 bases lay in between. Germline V gives CDR1 SGHTA, CDR2 FQGNSA. The CDR3 sequence is 16 residues long. Drawing the rest from reference TRBV7-2 and TRBJ2-2, the complete variable domain is GAGVSQSPSNKVTEKGKDVELRCDPISGHTALYWYRQSLGQGLEFLIYFQGNSAPDKSGLPSDRFSAERTGGSVSTLTIQRTQQEDSAVYLCASSSFRGPNTGELFFGEGSRLTVL.

By its share, this clonotype is medium-sized. The chain joins TRBV6-1 to TRBJ2-7, with 8 nucleotides matching TRBD2. The germline CDR1 and CDR2 sequences are MNHNS and SASEGT. Trimming at V came to 6 bases and at J to 7 bases, leaving 8 bases not matched to a gene. The CDR3 is 13 residues long. The CDR3 DNA follows: TGTGCCAGCAGCCCTGGACTAGCCCGGGAGCAGTACTTC. It yields the protein CASSPGLAREQYF.

This clonotype was detected only a few times. The chain employs TRBV2 and TRBJ1-2; TRBD1 is a possible D gene (5 bases). Trimming stripped 2 bases from V and 4 bases from J, with 11 bases between. Germline V gene data show CDR1 as SNHLY and CDR2 as FYNNEI. The CDR3 covers 14 residues. The CDR3 is CASSEFDSAYGYTF. CDR3 DNA sequence: TGTGCCAGCAGTGAATTTGACAGTGCCTATGGCTACACCTTC.

This chain joins TRBV21-1 and TRBJ1-6; the tabulated D call, TRBD1, remains unverified against the DNA. TRBV21-1 is annotated as a pseudogene. CDR3 size: 13 residues. The CDR3 nucleotides are TGTGCCAGCAGGAACCGGGGAAATTCACCCCTCCACTTT. It encodes CASRNRGNSPLHF.

With regard to this clonotype: Its ends do not fully match the called genes, so a read error is possible. The CDR3 here is CASSLVSPVIF. The CDR3 DNA sequence: TGTGCCAGCAGTTTAGTCTCACCAGTAATCTTC. The gene calls are TRBV12-3 or TRBV12-4 and TRBJ1-2; unclear D gene. The CDR3 is 11 residues long.

This clonotype has just a few counts. The V call is TRBV20-1, the J call TRBJ1-6; 7 nucleotides agree with TRBD1. This CDR3 has 17 amino acids. V lost 0 bases and J lost 2; bases outside the gene matches: 7. Germline assignment: CDR1 DFQATT and CDR2 SNEGSKA (reference sequence). The CDR3 loop is CSARDPNRGTYNSPLHF. The CDR3 nucleotides read TGCAGTGCTAGAGATCCTAACAGGGGAACCTATAATTCACCCCTCCACTTT.

This clonotype occurred a few times. The V and J genes are TRBV24-1 and TRBJ2-2; 14 nucleotides match TRBD2. This CDR3 spans 16 amino acids. V gave up 3 bases and J gave up 7 bases; unmatched junction bases: 3. The germline V gene has CDR1 KGHDR and CDR2 SFDVKD. As DNA, the CDR3 is TGTGCCACCAGTGATCAGGGACTAGCGGGGGTCGGGGAGCTGTTTTTT. It codes for CATSDQGLAGVGELFF.

This clonotype has only a few counts. The J gene is TRBJ2-7, the V gene TRBV11-3, with D possibly TRBD2 on 5 matching bases. Trimming took 5 bases from V and 3 from J, leaving 17 bases between them. The CDR3 consists of 15 residues. Germline CDR1 reads SGHNT; CDR2 reads YENEEA. The CDR3 loop is CASSPSAGGHYEQYF. CDR3 coding DNA: TGTGCCAGCAGCCCCTCGGCTGGAGGCCACTACGAGCAGTACTTC.

The chain links TRBV27 to TRBJ1-5, with 7 bases lining up with TRBD1. CDR3 length: 16 residues. J gave up 2 bases and V 5 bases, and 9 bases lay outside the gene matches. CDR1 is MNHEY, CDR2 SMNVEV, per germline (reference sequence). CDR3 sequence reads: CASSPRQGEGNQPQHF. Written as DNA, the CDR3 is TGTGCCAGCAGTCCCCGACAGGGAGAGGGCAATCAGCCCCAGCATTTT.

The V gene is TRBV19, the J gene TRBJ1-2; TRBD1 is a possible D gene (5 bases). Germline CDR1 is LNHDA and CDR2 is SQIVND (reference sequence). The germline V and J ends were trimmed by 7 bases and 0 bases, with 12 bases remaining between them. The CDR3 totals 14 residues. Here the CDR3 DNA reads TGTGCCAGTAAATTAGGGGCAGCTAACTATGGCTACACCTTC. The encoded protein is CASKLGAANYGYTF.

This clonotype has a handful of counts. This sequence joins TRBV7-9 and TRBJ2-2, with TRBD2 as a possible D gene (6 bases). The CDR3 totals 14 residues. The V end lost 3 bases, the J end lost 1 base, and 6 bases lay between the germline ends. Germline loops: CDR1 SEHNR, CDR2 FQNEAQ (reference sequence). This CDR3 is CASSLGGNTGELFF. CDR3 sequence (DNA): TGTGCCAGCAGCTTGGGGGGGAACACCGGGGAGCTGTTTTTT. The entire variable domain, with the rest obtained from reference TRBV7-9 and TRBJ2-2, is as follows: DTGVSQNPRHKITKRGQNVTFRCDPISEHNRLYWYRQTLGQGPEFLTYFQNEAQLEKSRLLSDRFSAERPKGSFSTLEIQRTEQGDSAMYLCASSLGGNTGELFFGEGSRLTVL.

The chain carries TRBV19 and TRBJ1-1, with D tentatively TRBD1 (5 bases). This CDR3 is built from 13 residues. The V end was cut by 7 bases, the J end by 1 base, with 10 bases between. Germline lookup yields CDR1 LNHDA and CDR2 SQIVND (reference sequence). CDR3 sequence: CASTKQGNTEAFF. The DNA of the CDR3 is TGTGCCAGTACCAAGCAGGGGAACACTGAAGCTTTCTTT.

The V gene is TRBV11-3, the J gene TRBJ2-5; the D gene is possibly TRBD2 (5 bases). The germline gives CDR1 SGHNT, CDR2 YENEEA. CDR3 length equals 11 residues. Trimming took 8 bases from V and 5 from J, leaving 9 bases between them. CDR3 residues: CASEWRETQYF. The CDR3 DNA reads as TGTGCCAGCGAGTGGAGGGAGACCCAGTACTTC.

A few counts support this clonotype. The chain links TRBV7-9 to TRBJ1-3; TRBD1 might be the D (5 bases). The CDR3 has 14 residues. Trimming shortened V by 10 bases and J by 0 bases, and 13 bases separated the two germline ends. Per germline, CDR1 SEHNR and CDR2 FQNEAQ (reference sequence). The CDR3 spells CATPRDLSGNTIYF. In DNA form, the CDR3 reads TGTGCCACCCCCAGGGATCTCTCTGGAAACACCATATATTTT.

This clonotype was detected only a few times. The chain is built from TRBV20-1 and TRBJ1-1; TRBD1 might be the D (6 bases). The V gene lost 6 bases and the J gene lost 2 bases, with 13 bases spanning the gap. The germline V gene encodes CDR1 DFQATT and CDR2 SNEGSKA (reference sequence). The CDR3 consists of 13 residues. The CDR3 DNA sequence: TGCAGTGCGTTCGGACAGAGAAACACTGAAGCTTTCTTT. It is translated as CSAFGQRNTEAFF.